This T cell receptor (beta chain) was recovered during a study of CD8 T cells in Susac syndrome. Comment on this clonotype: Its specificity is not known.

The RNA, roughly 0.45 to 1 ug, was put through reverse transcription using random hexamers. TCRdb used MiXCR to reprocess the immunoSEQ multiplex PCR reads, holding one entry per CDR3 protein. The top ten hold more than 0.13% of the sample, which has some 170,000 distinct CDR3 sequences, around 93% seen once. Germline V gene lookup returns CDR1 DFQATT and CDR2 SNEGSKA (reference sequence). The CDR3 runs 13 residues. The ends were cut back, 3 bases at V and 2 bases at J, with 10 bases in the middle. Study conclusions and caveats: The study acknowledged a relatively small number of individuals in its TCR sequencing and HLA analysis.

The sequence was obtained from a human donor in good health. Sequenced: CD4+ T cells from PBMCs. This sequence joins TRBV20-1 and TRBJ1-1, with D uncertain. In DNA form, the CDR3 reads TGCAGTGCTAGTGGGTCTTATAACACTGAAGCTTTCTTT. It is translated as CSASGSYNTEAFF.